The following is a T cell receptor beta chain sequence with its context. As yet, its antigen is unknown. It was with 60 Vbeta and 13 Jbeta primers that the PCR ran. The protocol was immunoSEQ multiplex PCR, while the TCRdb copy is restricted to in-frame clones and leaves out a portion. The sample has about 140,000 clones; more than 75% are singletons. The data were taken from a study of cytomegalovirus exposure and HLA in healthy donors. Study summary: Early released data comprised approximately 85 million unique TCRs from HLA-typed donors.

Findings and limits, study-wide: Reported performance of the classifier showed diagnosis of cytomegalovirus status with high specificity and sensitivity. In a later analysis, TCR beta V- and J-gene trimming showed a link to a missense DCLRE1C variant.

The CDR3 has 15 amino acids. The germline gives CDR1 SNHLY, CDR2 FYNNEI. The ends were cut back, 6 bases at V and 0 bases at J, with 14 bases in the middle. This chain links TRBV2 with TRBJ1-1; a possible D gene is TRBD1 (6 bases). Sequencing input: PBMCs. The receptor was isolated from a male donor in good health and CMV-seronegative. The CDR3 DNA is TGTGCCAGCAGAGTGGGGGCCGGCTTGAACACTGAAGCTTTCTTT. Its protein is CASRVGAGLNTEAFF.